The 32 T cell receptor beta chains below come from one sample, sequenced in a study of blood T cell repertoires in COVID-19. Assay: immunoSEQ multiplex PCR; the TCRdb copy retains only in-frame clones and omits some. The sample has about 140,000 clones; approximately 84% are singletons. The sequencing sample was made of peripheral blood. The source of these receptors is a human donor in a cohort sampled during active COVID-19.

The rearrangement joins TRBV11-3 to TRBJ2-1, with 7 bases that match TRBD2. The CDR3 covers 16 residues. Germline V gives CDR1 SGHNT, CDR2 YENEEA. V lost 5 bases to trimming and J lost 4 bases; unmatched junction nucleotides: 11. The CDR3 bases are TGTGCCAGCAGCCCCCTGACTGCGGGAGAGTACAATGAGCAGTTCTTC. Residues: CASSPLTAGEYNEQFF. Together with reference TRBV11-3 and TRBJ2-1, the CDR3 gives the full variable domain: EAGVVQSPRYKIIEKKQPVAFWCNPISGHNTLYWYLQNLGQGPELLIRYENEEAVDDSQLPKDRFSAERLKGVDSTLKIQPAELGDSAVYLCASSPLTAGEYNEQFFGPGTRLTVL.

V is TRBV19 and J is TRBJ1-2, with no clear D. V was shortened by 1 base and J by 5 bases, with 8 bases between the two germline ends. The CDR3 has 13 residues. Germline CDR1 reads LNHDA; CDR2 reads SQIVND (reference sequence). CDR3 loop: CASSIAGWYGYTF. The DNA for the CDR3 is TGTGCCAGTAGTATAGCCGGGTGGTATGGCTACACCTTC.

The rearrangement uses TRBV5-1 and TRBJ1-1; D gene ambiguous. From germline, CDR1 is SGHRS and CDR2 YFSETQ. Trimming stripped 0 bases from V and 6 bases from J, with 18 bases between. The CDR3 sequence is 16 residues long. In DNA, the CDR3 is TGCGCCAGCAGCTTGGCCCCCGTGGGAGGTAGCGCTGAAGCTTTCTTT. Translated: CASSLAPVGGSAEAFF.

This chain links TRBV11-2 with TRBJ2-4, with a weak D call TRBD2 (6 bases). The germline V gene has CDR1 SGHAT and CDR2 FQNNGV. There are 14 residues in the CDR3. The germline V and J ends were trimmed by 1 base and 5 bases, with 9 bases remaining between them. In nucleotides, the CDR3 is TGTGCCAGCAGCTTAGCGGGGAGGCAAAACATTCAGTACTTC. This codes for CASSLAGRQNIQYF.

The V gene is TRBV5-1, the J gene TRBJ2-3, with D uncertain. The CDR3 covers 14 residues. Deletions cut 0 bases from V and 2 bases from J, with 7 bases between. The V gene's germline CDR1 is SGHRS and CDR2 YFSETQ. The CDR3: CASSLEQFTDTQYF. The CDR3 nucleotides are TGCGCCAGCAGCTTGGAACAGTTCACAGATACGCAGTATTTT. Based on the CDR3 plus reference TRBV5-1 and TRBJ2-3, the full variable domain is KAGVTQTPRYLIKTRGQQVTLSCSPISGHRSVSWYQQTPGQGLQFLFEYFSETQRNKGNFPGRFSGRQFSNSRSEMNVSTLELGDSALYLCASSLEQFTDTQYFGPGTRLTVL.

J is TRBJ2-7 and V is TRBV12-3 or TRBV12-4; maybe TRBD1 (5 bases). V lost 8 bases and J 1 base, leaving 12 bases between the germline ends. The length of the CDR3 is 13 residues. CDR3 amino acids: CASCAQGSYEQYF. CDR3 sequence (DNA): TGTGCCAGCTGTGCTCAGGGTTCCTACGAGCAGTACTTC.

The chain links TRBV18 to TRBJ2-2; 9 positions match TRBD1. The CDR3 is 14 amino acids. Germline trimming cut 6 bases from V and 5 bases from J; bases unmatched to any gene: 4. CDR1 and CDR2 from the germline V gene are KGHSH and LQKENI. Here the CDR3 DNA reads TGTGCCAGCTCGCGGACAGGGGAAACCGGGGAGCTGTTTTTT. This codes for CASSRTGETGELFF.

The chain combines TRBV14 with TRBJ1-1; perhaps TRBD1 as D (6 bases). The V and J ends lost 1 base and 2 bases respectively, with 11 bases between them. Germline V lookup: CDR1 SGHDN, CDR2 FVKESK. The CDR3 has 15 amino acids. The CDR3 coding sequence is TGTGCCAGCAGCCAAGGGGCAGGGGTAAACACTGAAGCTTTCTTT. Its translation: CASSQGAGVNTEAFF.

The chain uses TRBV11-2 and TRBJ2-3; 13 bases fit TRBD2. The CDR3 loop spans 16 amino acids. V was pared by 5 bases and J by 10 bases, with 12 bases of the junction left unmatched. Per germline, CDR1 SGHAT and CDR2 FQNNGV. The CDR3 coding sequence is TGTGCCAGCAGCGCGGGACTAGCGGGAACCTACCCCTCGCAGTATTTT. Protein product: CASSAGLAGTYPSQYF.

CDR3 DNA sequence: TGTGCCAGCAGCCAATGGGACAGGGATGACACTGAAGCTTTCTTT. This codes for CASSQWDRDDTEAFF. V gene TRBV3-1 (or the pseudogene TRBV3-2) combines with J gene TRBJ1-1; TRBD1 matches 9 bases. The CDR3 loop spans 15 amino acids. In germline, CDR1 is LGHDT, CDR2 YNNKEL (reference sequence). J was trimmed by 3 bases and V by 2 bases; bases with no gene match: 4.

This chain uses TRBV12-5 with TRBJ2-1; 13 nucleotides align to TRBD2. The CDR3 consists of 17 residues. Germline CDR1 is LGHNT and CDR2 is FRNRAP. The ends lost 0 bases at V and 7 bases at J; junction bases unmatched: 6. The CDR3 sequence: CASGLVWGLAGQNEQFF. The CDR3 nucleotides read TGTGCTAGTGGTTTGGTATGGGGACTAGCGGGACAGAATGAGCAGTTCTTC.

This chain links TRBV27 with TRBJ1-2; D perhaps matches TRBD1 (6 bases). The CDR3 is made up of 13 amino acids. The germline gives CDR1 MNHEY, CDR2 SMNVEV (reference sequence). V gave up 7 bases and J gave up 4 bases, with 13 bases separating them. CDR3 protein: CASKKGDTYGYTF. The CDR3 DNA reads as TGTGCCAGCAAGAAGGGGGATACCTATGGCTACACCTTC.

The chain employs TRBV5-1 and TRBJ2-3, with D possibly matching TRBD1 (5 bases). V was clipped by 3 bases and J by 0 bases, with 17 bases between them. Germline V gives CDR1 SGHRS, CDR2 YFSETQ. CDR3 length: 17 amino acids. The CDR3: CASSSYGIQESTDTQYF. The CDR3 DNA reads TGCGCCAGCAGCTCTTACGGAATACAGGAGAGCACAGATACGCAGTATTTT. The whole variable domain, filled in from reference TRBV5-1 and TRBJ2-3, reads KAGVTQTPRYLIKTRGQQVTLSCSPISGHRSVSWYQQTPGQGLQFLFEYFSETQRNKGNFPGRFSGRQFSNSRSEMNVSTLELGDSALYLCASSSYGIQESTDTQYFGPGTRLTVL.

V usage is TRBV6-5 and J usage is TRBJ2-2; tentatively, D is TRBD2 (7 bases). The CDR3 runs 13 residues. Trimming pared 5 bases from V and 7 bases from J, leaving 11 bases between. In germline, CDR1 is MNHEY, CDR2 SVGAGI. The DNA for the CDR3 is TGTGCCAGCAGTCGGGGGGCGGTCGGGGAGCTGTTTTTT. Protein product: CASSRGAVGELFF.

The chain recombines TRBV4-1 with TRBJ1-2; TRBD1 matches at 9 bases. Per the germline V gene, CDR1 is MGHRA and CDR2 is YSYEKL. The CDR3 has 14 amino acids. V shed 2 bases, J shed 8 bases, and the junction held 6 bases outside the gene matches. This CDR3 reads CASSQPGTGRGYTF. The CDR3 coding sequence is TGCGCCAGCAGCCAACCAGGGACAGGGCGAGGCTACACCTTC.

J is TRBJ1-1 and V is TRBV21-1; the table's D call TRBD1 went unverified against the DNA. TRBV21-1 is listed as a pseudogene. CDR3 length: 14 residues. Here the CDR3 reads CASSGRTGETEAFF. CDR3 DNA: TGTGCCAGCAGCGGAAGGACAGGGGAAACTGAAGCTTTCTTT.

The genes are TRBV14 and TRBJ1-4, with TRBD1 matching over 7 bases. J lost 2 bases, V lost 3 bases, and 6 bases had no gene match. Germline V gene lookup returns CDR1 SGHDN and CDR2 FVKESK. The CDR3 covers 16 residues. The CDR3 DNA sequence: TGTGCCAGCAGCCAGCAGGGGGTCGGTACTAATGAAAAACTGTTTTTT. Encoded protein: CASSQQGVGTNEKLFF.

The chain is built from TRBV6-5 and TRBJ2-5, with 7 bases fitting TRBD2. The V and J ends lost 7 bases and 1 base, in that order; junction bases with no gene match: 9. CDR1 and CDR2 (germline): MNHEY, SVGAGI. CDR3 length: 15 amino acids. CDR3 sequence reads: CASIPAGRAQETQYF. The CDR3 DNA sequence: TGTGCCAGCATCCCGGCGGGGAGGGCCCAAGAGACCCAGTACTTC.

The gene calls are TRBV6-1 and TRBJ1-2, with D possibly TRBD1 on 6 matching bases. This CDR3 has 13 amino acids. V was trimmed by 0 bases and J by 10 bases, leaving 12 bases between them. Per the germline V gene, CDR1 is MNHNS and CDR2 is SASEGT. CDR3 nucleotides: TGTGCCAGCAGTGAAGCGACAAGGGGGAACTACACCTTC. This translates into CASSEATRGNYTF.

V gene TRBV3-1 (or the pseudogene TRBV3-2) combines with J gene TRBJ1-4; no firm D call. The CDR3 covers 12 residues. Deletions cut 3 bases from V and 14 bases from J, with 13 bases between. Germline V CDR1 and CDR2: LGHDT, YNNKEL (reference sequence). Here the CDR3 reads CASSHIRFQLFF. The CDR3 nucleotides read TGTGCCAGCAGCCATATCCGTTTCCAGCTGTTTTTT.

This clone came up once. At one of its ends the junction is not consistent with the germline gene, which may arise from a read error. The rearrangement joins TRBV7-2 to TRBJ2-1; D is unclear. The CDR3 contains 12 residues. Germline V gene lookup returns CDR1 SGHTA and CDR2 FQGNSA. The CDR3 nucleotides are TGTGCCAGCACCTTAACGCGGAATGAGCAGTTCTTC. Translation gives CASTLTRNEQFF. The whole variable domain, filled in from reference TRBV7-2 and TRBJ2-1, reads GAGVSQSPSNKVTEKGKDVELRCDPISGHTALYWYRQSLGQGLEFLIYFQGNSAPDKSGLPSDRFSAERTGGSVSTLTIQRTQQEDSAVYLCASTLTRNEQFFGPGTRLTVL.

Only a few counts were recorded for this clone. The V and J genes are TRBV25-1 and TRBJ1-6; D may be TRBD1 (5 bases). Germline loops: CDR1 MGHDK, CDR2 SYGVNS. This CDR3 has 15 amino acids. V was pared by 2 bases and J by 1 base, with 6 bases between. As DNA, the CDR3 is TGTGCCAGCAGTGAACAGGGATCCTATAATTCACCCCTCCACTTT. Protein: CASSEQGSYNSPLHF. Together with reference TRBV25-1 and TRBJ1-6, the CDR3 gives the full variable domain: EADIYQTPRYLVIGTGKKITLECSQTMGHDKMYWYQQDPGMELHLIHYSYGVNSTEKGDLSSESTVSRIRTEHFPLTLESARPSHTSQYLCASSEQGSYNSPLHFGNGTRLTVT.

The chain uses TRBV11-2 and TRBJ2-5, with 7 positions matching TRBD1. The CDR3 is 14 amino acids. Losses at the gene ends were 5 bases for V and 4 bases for J; bases not matched to a gene: 7. Germline V gene sequence: CDR1 SGHAT, CDR2 FQNNGV. Here the CDR3 reads CASSRLQGRETQYF. The CDR3 nucleotides read TGTGCCAGCAGCCGCCTACAGGGGAGAGAGACCCAGTACTTC.

The chain is built from TRBV7-2 and TRBJ1-6, with a possible D match to TRBD1 (6 bases). The CDR3 runs 14 residues. The V end was cut by 3 bases, the J end by 6 bases, with 9 bases between. In germline, CDR1 is SGHTA, CDR2 FQGNSA. The DNA for the CDR3 is TGTGCCAGCAGCTTCGGGGGGCTTAATTCACCCCTCCACTTT. Its translation: CASSFGGLNSPLHF. The complete variable domain, with remaining parts taken from reference TRBV7-2 and TRBJ1-6, reads GAGVSQSPSNKVTEKGKDVELRCDPISGHTALYWYRQSLGQGLEFLIYFQGNSAPDKSGLPSDRFSAERTGGSVSTLTIQRTQQEDSAVYLCASSFGGLNSPLHFGNGTRLTVT.

The chain has TRBV7-2 and TRBJ1-5; TRBD1 is a possible D gene (5 bases). Deletions cut 2 bases from V and 2 bases from J, with 13 bases between. The CDR3 sequence is 16 residues long. Germline V gene data show CDR1 as SGHTA and CDR2 as FQGNSA. The CDR3 DNA reads TGTGCCAGCAGCTTATATGCGGGGCGCGGCAATCAGCCCCAGCATTTT. This encodes CASSLYAGRGNQPQHF. The whole variable domain, filled in from reference TRBV7-2 and TRBJ1-5, reads GAGVSQSPSNKVTEKGKDVELRCDPISGHTALYWYRQSLGQGLEFLIYFQGNSAPDKSGLPSDRFSAERTGGSVSTLTIQRTQQEDSAVYLCASSLYAGRGNQPQHFGDGTRLSIL.

V is TRBV2 and J is TRBJ1-6; maybe TRBD1 (5 bases). Germline CDR1 and CDR2: SNHLY and FYNNEI. V was pared by 8 bases and J by 7 bases, with 12 bases between. The CDR3 consists of 13 residues. As DNA, the CDR3 is TGTGCCAGCGTGGGGCAGGAGAATTCACCCCTCCACTTT. Its protein is CASVGQENSPLHF.

This chain connects TRBV7-6 to TRBJ2-3, with TRBD2 matching 7 bases. Germline V gives CDR1 SGHVS, CDR2 FNYEAQ. This CDR3 has 16 amino acids. V gave up 1 base and J gave up 0 bases; unmatched junction bases: 4. The CDR3, as DNA: TGTGCCAGCAGCTTAGTGGCGGGAGTTAGCACAGATACGCAGTATTTT. Protein sequence: CASSLVAGVSTDTQYF.

The chain has TRBV7-6 and TRBJ1-1; D uncertain. Germline V gene sequence: CDR1 SGHVS, CDR2 FNYEAQ. V lost 1 base, J lost 1 base, and 7 bases lay in between. The CDR3 is made up of 14 amino acids. This CDR3 reads CASSLGQANTEAFF. The CDR3 DNA follows: TGTGCCAGCAGCTTAGGGCAGGCGAACACTGAAGCTTTCTTT. Full variable domain (rest looked up from reference TRBV7-6 and TRBJ1-1): GAGVSQSPRYKVTKRGQDVALRCDPISGHVSLYWYRQALGQGPEFLTYFNYEAQQDKSGLPNDRFSAERPEGSISTLTIQRTEQRDSAMYRCASSLGQANTEAFFGQGTRLTVV.

This clone appeared a single time. The rearrangement links TRBV9 to TRBJ1-3; TRBD1 matches at 8 bases. Germline-derived CDR1 and CDR2 are SGDLS and YYNGEE. The trim removed 3 bases at V and 0 bases at J, leaving 8 bases unmatched. CDR3 length: 17 amino acids. The CDR3 DNA reads TGTGCCAGCAGCGCCAGCGGGACAGGCCCCTCTGGAAACACCATATATTTT. Translating gives CASSASGTGPSGNTIYF.

V and J are TRBV6-2 or TRBV6-3 and TRBJ2-1, with 15 bases lining up with TRBD2. The V gene end was trimmed by 5 bases and the J gene end by 4 bases; junction bases not matched to a gene: 3. The CDR3 is 16 residues long. From germline, CDR1 is MNHEY and CDR2 SVGEGT. The CDR3 nucleotides read TGTGCCAGCAGTAACGGACTAGCGGGAGGGTACAATGAGCAGTTCTTC. Its protein is CASSNGLAGGYNEQFF.

The chain has TRBV7-2 and TRBJ2-3; D remains ambiguous. Germline V gene sequence: CDR1 SGHTA, CDR2 FQGNSA. CDR3 length equals 14 residues. V was trimmed by 5 bases and J by 2 bases, leaving 11 bases between them. The chain's CDR3 is CASSQSRATDTQYF. CDR3 sequence (DNA): TGTGCCAGCAGCCAATCGAGAGCCACAGATACGCAGTATTTT.

This chain joins TRBV7-3 and TRBJ1-2; the D is unclear. The CDR3 totals 13 residues. V lost 3 bases and J 6 bases, leaving 11 bases between the germline ends. Looked up from germline, CDR1 is SGHTA and CDR2 is FQGTGA. The CDR3 spells CASSLMVGDGYTF. For the CDR3, the DNA is TGTGCCAGCAGCTTGATGGTCGGAGATGGCTACACCTTC.